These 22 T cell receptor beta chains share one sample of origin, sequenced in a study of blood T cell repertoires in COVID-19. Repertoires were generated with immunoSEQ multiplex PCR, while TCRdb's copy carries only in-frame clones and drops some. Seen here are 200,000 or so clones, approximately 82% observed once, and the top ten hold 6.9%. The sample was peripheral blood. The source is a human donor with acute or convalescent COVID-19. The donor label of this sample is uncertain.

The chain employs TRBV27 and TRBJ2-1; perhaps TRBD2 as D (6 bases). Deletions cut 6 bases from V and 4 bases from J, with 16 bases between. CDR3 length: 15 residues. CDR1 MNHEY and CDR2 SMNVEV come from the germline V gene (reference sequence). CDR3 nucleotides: TGTGCCAGCAGAGTTTTTTCGGCGGGATACAATGAGCAGTTCTTC. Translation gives CASRVFSAGYNEQFF.

Written as DNA, the CDR3 is TGTGCCATCAGTGAGCTAGCGGGAGGGAACAATGAGCAGTTCTTC. Protein product: CAISELAGGNNEQFF. The chain recombines TRBV10-3 with TRBJ2-1; 12 positions match TRBD2. The trim removed 2 bases at V and 5 bases at J, leaving 1 base unmatched. Germline CDR1 is ENHRY and CDR2 is SYGVKD. The CDR3 totals 15 residues.

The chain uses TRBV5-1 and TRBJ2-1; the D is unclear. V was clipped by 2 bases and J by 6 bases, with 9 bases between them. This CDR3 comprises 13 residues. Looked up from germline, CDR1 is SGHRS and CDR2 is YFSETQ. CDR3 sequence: CASSFGQFNEQFF. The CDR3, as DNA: TGCGCCAGCAGCTTTGGGCAGTTCAATGAGCAGTTCTTC.

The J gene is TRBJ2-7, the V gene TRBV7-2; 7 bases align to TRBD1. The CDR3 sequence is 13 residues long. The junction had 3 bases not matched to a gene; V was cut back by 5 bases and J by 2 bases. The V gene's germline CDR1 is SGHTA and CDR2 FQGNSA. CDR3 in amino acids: CASSLDRTYEQYF. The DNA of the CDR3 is TGTGCCAGCAGCCTGGACAGGACCTACGAGCAGTACTTC.

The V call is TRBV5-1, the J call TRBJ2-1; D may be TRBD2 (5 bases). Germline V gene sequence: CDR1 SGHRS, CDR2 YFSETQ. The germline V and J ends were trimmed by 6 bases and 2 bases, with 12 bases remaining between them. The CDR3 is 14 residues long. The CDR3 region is CASMQVEAYNEQFF. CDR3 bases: TGCGCCAGCATGCAAGTGGAGGCCTACAATGAGCAGTTCTTC.

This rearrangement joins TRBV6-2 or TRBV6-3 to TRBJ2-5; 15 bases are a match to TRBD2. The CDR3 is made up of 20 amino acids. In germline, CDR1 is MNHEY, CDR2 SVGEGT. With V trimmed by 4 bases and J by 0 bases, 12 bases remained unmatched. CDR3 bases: TGTGCCAGCAGTTCGGGCGGGACTAGCGGGAGGAGACTATACCAAGAGACCCAGTACTTC. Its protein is CASSSGGTSGRRLYQETQYF.

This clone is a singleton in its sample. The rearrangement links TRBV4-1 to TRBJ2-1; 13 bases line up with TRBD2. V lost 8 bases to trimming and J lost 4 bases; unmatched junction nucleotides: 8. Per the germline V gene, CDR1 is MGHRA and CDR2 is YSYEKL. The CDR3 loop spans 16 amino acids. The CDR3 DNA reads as TGCGCCAGCGGTACTAGCGGGAGGGGGGGATACAATGAGCAGTTCTTC. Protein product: CASGTSGRGGYNEQFF.

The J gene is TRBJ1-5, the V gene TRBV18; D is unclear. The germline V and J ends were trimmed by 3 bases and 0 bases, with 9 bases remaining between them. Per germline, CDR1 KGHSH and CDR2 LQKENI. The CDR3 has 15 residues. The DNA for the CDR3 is TGTGCCAGCTCACCTACAGCGGATAGCAATCAGCCCCAGCATTTT. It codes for CASSPTADSNQPQHF.

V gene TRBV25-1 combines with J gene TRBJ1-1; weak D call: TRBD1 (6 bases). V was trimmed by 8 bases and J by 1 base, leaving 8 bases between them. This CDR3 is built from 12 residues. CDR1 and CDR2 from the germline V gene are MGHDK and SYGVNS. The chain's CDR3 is CASQQGNTEAFF. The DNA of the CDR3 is TGTGCCAGCCAACAGGGGAACACTGAAGCTTTCTTT.

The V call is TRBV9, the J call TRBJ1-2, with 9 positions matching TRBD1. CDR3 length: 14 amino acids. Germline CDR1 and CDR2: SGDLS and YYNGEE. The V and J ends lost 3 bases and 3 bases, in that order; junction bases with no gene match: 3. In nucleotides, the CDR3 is TGTGCCAGCAGCGCGGACAGGGGAGACTATGGCTACACCTTC. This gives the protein CASSADRGDYGYTF.

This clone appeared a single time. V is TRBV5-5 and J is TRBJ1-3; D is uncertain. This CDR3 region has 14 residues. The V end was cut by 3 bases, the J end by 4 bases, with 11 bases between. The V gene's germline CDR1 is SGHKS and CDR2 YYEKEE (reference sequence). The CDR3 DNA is TGTGCCAGCAGCTCCGGAGGGTTCGGAAACACCATATATTTT. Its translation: CASSSGGFGNTIYF. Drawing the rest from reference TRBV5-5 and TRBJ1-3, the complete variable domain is DAGVTQSPTHLIKTRGQQVTLRCSPISGHKSVSWYQQVLGQGPQFIFQYYEKEERGRGNFPDRFSARQFPNYSSELNVNALLLGDSALYLCASSSGGFGNTIYFGEGSWLTVV.

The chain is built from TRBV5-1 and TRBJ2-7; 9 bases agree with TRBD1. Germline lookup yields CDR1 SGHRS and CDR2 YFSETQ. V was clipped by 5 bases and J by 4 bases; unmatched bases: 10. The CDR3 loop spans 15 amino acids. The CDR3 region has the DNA TGCGCCAGCAGTTTACCCGGGACAGGGAGGTACGAGCAGTACTTC. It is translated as CASSLPGTGRYEQYF.

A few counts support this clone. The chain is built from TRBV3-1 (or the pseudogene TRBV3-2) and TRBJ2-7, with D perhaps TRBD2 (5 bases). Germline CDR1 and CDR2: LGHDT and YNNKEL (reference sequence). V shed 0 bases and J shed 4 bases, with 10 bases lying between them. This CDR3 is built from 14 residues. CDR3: CASSQDMGSYEQYF. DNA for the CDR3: TGTGCCAGCAGCCAAGATATGGGGAGTTACGAGCAGTACTTC.

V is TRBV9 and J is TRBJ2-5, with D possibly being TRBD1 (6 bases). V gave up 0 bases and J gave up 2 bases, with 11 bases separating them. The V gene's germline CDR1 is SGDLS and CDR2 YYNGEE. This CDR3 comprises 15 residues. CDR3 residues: CASSVVGGAQETQYF. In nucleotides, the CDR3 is TGTGCCAGCAGCGTAGTAGGGGGAGCACAAGAGACCCAGTACTTC.

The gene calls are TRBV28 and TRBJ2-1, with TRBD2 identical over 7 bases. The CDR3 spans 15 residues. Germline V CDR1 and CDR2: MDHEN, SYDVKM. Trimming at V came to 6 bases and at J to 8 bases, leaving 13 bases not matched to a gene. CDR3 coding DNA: TGTGCCAGCAGGCCCCGCACCAGCGGGAAGGATGAGCAGTTCTTC. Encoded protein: CASRPRTSGKDEQFF.

The CDR3 spells CASKPGGNTGELFF. For the CDR3, the DNA is TGCGCCAGCAAGCCGGGGGGGAACACCGGGGAGCTGTTTTTT. The gene calls are TRBV5-1 and TRBJ2-2; 7 nucleotides line up with TRBD2. CDR1 is SGHRS and CDR2 is YFSETQ in the germline V gene. The CDR3 length is 14 residues. Germline trimming cut 6 bases from V and 1 base from J; bases unmatched to any gene: 3.

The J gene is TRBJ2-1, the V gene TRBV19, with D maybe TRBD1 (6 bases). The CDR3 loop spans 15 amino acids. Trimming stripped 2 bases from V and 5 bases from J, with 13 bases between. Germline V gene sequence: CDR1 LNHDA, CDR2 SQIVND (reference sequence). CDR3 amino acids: CASSIRGSENNEQFF. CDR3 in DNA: TGTGCCAGTAGTATAAGGGGGAGCGAGAACAATGAGCAGTTCTTC.

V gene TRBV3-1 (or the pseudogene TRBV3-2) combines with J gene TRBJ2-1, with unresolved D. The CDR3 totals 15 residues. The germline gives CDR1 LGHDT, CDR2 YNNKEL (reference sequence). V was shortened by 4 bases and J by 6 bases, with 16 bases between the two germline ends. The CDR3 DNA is TGTGCCAGCAGCCCTTCCCGAACTCCAGGCAATGAGCAGTTCTTC. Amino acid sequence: CASSPSRTPGNEQFF.

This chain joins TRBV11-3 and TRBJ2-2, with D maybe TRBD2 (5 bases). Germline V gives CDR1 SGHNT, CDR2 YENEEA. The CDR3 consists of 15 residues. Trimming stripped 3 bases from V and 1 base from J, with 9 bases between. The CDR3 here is CASSFGGRNTGELFF. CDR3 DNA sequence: TGTGCCAGCAGCTTCGGCGGGCGGAACACCGGGGAGCTGTTTTTT.

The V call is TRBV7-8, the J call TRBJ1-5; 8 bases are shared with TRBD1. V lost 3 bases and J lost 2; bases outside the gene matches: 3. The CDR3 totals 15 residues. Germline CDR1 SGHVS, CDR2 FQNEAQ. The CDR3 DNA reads TGTGCCAGCAGCTTTGGACAGGGCGGCAATCAGCCCCAGCATTTT. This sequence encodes CASSFGQGGNQPQHF. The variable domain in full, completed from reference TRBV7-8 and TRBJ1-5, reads GAGVSQSPRYKVAKRGQDVALRCDPISGHVSLFWYQQALGQGPEFLTYFQNEAQLDKSGLPSDRFFAERPEGSVSTLKIQRTQQEDSAVYLCASSFGQGGNQPQHFGDGTRLSIL.

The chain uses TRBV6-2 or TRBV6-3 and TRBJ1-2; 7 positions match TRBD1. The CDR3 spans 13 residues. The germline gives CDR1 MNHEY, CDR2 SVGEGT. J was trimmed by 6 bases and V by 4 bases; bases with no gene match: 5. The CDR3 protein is CASSLPGTDGYTF. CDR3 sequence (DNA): TGTGCCAGCAGTTTACCTGGGACAGATGGCTACACCTTC.

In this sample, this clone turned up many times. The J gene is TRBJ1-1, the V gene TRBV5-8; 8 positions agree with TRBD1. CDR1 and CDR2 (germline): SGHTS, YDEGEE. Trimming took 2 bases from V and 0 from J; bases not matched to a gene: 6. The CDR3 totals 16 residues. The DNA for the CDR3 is TGTGCCAGCAGCTTCGAGGACAGGGTTCTGAACACTGAAGCTTTCTTT. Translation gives CASSFEDRVLNTEAFF.